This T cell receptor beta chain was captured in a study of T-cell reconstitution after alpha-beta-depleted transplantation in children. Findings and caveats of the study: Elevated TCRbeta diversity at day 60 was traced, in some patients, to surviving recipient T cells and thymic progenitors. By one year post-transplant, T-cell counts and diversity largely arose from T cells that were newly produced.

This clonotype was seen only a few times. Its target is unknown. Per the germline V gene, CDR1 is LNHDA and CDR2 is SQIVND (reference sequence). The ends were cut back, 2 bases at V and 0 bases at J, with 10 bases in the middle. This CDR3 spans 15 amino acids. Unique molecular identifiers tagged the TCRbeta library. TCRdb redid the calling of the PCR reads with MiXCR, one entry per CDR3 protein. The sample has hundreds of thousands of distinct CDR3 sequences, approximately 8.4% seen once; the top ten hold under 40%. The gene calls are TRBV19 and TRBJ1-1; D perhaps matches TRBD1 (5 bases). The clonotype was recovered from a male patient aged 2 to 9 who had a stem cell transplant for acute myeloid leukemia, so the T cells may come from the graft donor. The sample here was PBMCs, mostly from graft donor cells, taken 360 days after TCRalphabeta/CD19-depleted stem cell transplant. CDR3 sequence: CASSISWDLNTEAFF. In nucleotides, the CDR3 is TGTGCCAGTAGTATAAGTTGGGACCTGAACACTGAAGCTTTCTTT.